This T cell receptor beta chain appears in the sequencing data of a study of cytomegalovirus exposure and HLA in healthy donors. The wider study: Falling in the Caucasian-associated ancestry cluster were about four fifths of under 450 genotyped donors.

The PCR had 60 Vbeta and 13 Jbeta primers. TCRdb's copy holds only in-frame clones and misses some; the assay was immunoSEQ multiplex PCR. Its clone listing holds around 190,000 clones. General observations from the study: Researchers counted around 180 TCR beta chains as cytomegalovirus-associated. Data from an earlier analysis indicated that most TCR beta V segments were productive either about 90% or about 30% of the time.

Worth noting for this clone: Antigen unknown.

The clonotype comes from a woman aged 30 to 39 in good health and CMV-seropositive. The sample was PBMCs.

CDR3 protein: CASSTPLRGLGGETQYF. CDR3 coding DNA: TGTGCCAGCAGCACCCCCCTCCGGGGACTCGGGGGAGAGACCCAGTACTTC. This rearrangement joins TRBV28 to TRBJ2-5, with D possibly TRBD2 on 6 matching bases. Trimming stripped 6 bases from V and 4 bases from J, with 24 bases between. Germline V gives CDR1 MDHEN, CDR2 SYDVKM. This CDR3 contains 17 residues.